This TCR beta chain was sequenced for a study of cytomegalovirus exposure and HLA in healthy donors. Whole-study context: The 120 validation repertoires used the same platform as the roughly 700 first-cohort repertoires (as reported by a later analysis). Study-wide results and limits: CMV antigen specificity was confirmed in vitro for a few CMV-associated chains. Researchers catalogued some 160 TCR beta chains as cytomegalovirus-associated.

Method: immunoSEQ multiplex PCR; TCRdb's copy keeps in-frame clones and lacks some. Among 200,000 or so clones listed, more than 65% were seen once. The length of the CDR3 is 18 residues. Germline V gene lookup returns CDR1 SEHNR and CDR2 FQNEAQ (reference sequence). Trimming removed 0 bases from V and 0 bases from J; junction bases left unmatched: 6. For this clone: Its antigen is unidentified.

The chain recombines TRBV7-9 with TRBJ1-2; 11 positions match TRBD1. Material: PBMCs. The TCR was taken from a woman under 40 in good health and CMV-seropositive. The DNA of the CDR3 is TGTGCCAGCAGCTTAGCCGGGACAGGGGGAGTTCCTAACTATGGCTACACCTTC. This sequence encodes CASSLAGTGGVPNYGYTF.